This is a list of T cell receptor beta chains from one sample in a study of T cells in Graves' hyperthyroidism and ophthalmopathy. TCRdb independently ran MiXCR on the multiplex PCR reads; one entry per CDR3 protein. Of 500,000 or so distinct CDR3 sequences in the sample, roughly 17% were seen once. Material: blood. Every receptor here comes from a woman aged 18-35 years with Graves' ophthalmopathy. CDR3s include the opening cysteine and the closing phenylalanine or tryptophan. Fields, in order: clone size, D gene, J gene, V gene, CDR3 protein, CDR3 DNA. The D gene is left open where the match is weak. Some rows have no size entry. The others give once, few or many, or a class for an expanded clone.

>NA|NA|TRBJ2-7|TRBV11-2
CASSLEMAYEQYF
TGTGCCAGCAGCTTAGAGATGGCCTACGAGCAGTACTTC
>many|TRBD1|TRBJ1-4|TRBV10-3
CAISDTGQGGEKLFF
TGTGCCATCAGTGACACGGGACAGGGGGGAGAAAAACTGTTTTTT
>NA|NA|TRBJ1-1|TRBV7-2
CASSYLSTLKAFF
TGTGCCAGCAGCTATTTGTCGACCTTGAAAGCTTTCTTT
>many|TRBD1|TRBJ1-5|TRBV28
CASRTAAGGDQPQHF
TGTGCCAGCAGAACCGCGGCAGGGGGCGATCAGCCCCAGCATTTT
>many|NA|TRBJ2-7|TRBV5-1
CASSLGGSWYEQYF
TGCGCCAGCAGCTTGGGTGGCAGTTGGTACGAGCAGTACTTC
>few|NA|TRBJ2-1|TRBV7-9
CASSPGGVREGEQFF
TGTGCCAGCAGCCCAGGTGGGGTGAGGGAAGGTGAGCAGTTCTTC
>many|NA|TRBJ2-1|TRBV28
CASSLWGGYNEQFF
TGTGCCAGCAGTTTATGGGGCGGCTACAATGAGCAGTTCTTC
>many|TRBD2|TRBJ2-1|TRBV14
CASSQGELAGFNEQFF
TGTGCCAGCAGCCAAGGCGAACTAGCGGGCTTCAATGAGCAGTTCTTC
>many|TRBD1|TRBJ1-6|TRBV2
CASRKGQGMLSPLHF
TGTGCCAGCAGGAAAGGACAGGGGATGCTTTCACCCCTCCACTTT
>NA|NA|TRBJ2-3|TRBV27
CASSLKGVGTDTQYF
TGTGCCAGCAGTTTAAAGGGGGTAGGCACAGATACGCAGTATTTT
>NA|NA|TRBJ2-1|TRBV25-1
CASSEGDGPYNEQFF
TGTGCCAGCAGTGAAGGCGACGGTCCCTACAATGAGCAGTTCTTC
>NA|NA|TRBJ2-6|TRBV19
CASSIGGAEAGANVLTF
TGTGCCAGTAGTATAGGAGGGGCGGAAGCTGGGGCCAACGTCCTGACTTTC
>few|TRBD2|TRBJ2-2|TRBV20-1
CSAMAGGRTGELFF
TGCAGTGCCATGGCGGGGGGCAGGACCGGGGAGCTGTTTTTT
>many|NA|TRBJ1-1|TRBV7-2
CASSFQVNTEAFF
TGTGCCAGCAGCTTCCAAGTGAACACTGAAGCTTTCTTT
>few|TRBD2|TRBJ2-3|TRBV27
CASSLGGLAGVPDTQYF
TGTGCCAGCAGTTTAGGAGGGCTAGCGGGAGTTCCAGATACGCAGTATTTT
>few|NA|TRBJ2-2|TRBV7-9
CASSLMAGSGELFF
TGTGCCAGCAGCTTAATGGCGGGGTCCGGGGAGCTGTTTTTT
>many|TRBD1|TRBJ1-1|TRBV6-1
CASSTHRGMNTEAFF
TGTGCCAGCAGTACCCACAGGGGTATGAACACTGAAGCTTTCTTT
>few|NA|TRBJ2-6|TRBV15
CATSRDYGLSSGANVLTF
TGTGCCACCAGCAGAGATTACGGTCTTTCCTCTGGGGCCAACGTCCTGACTTTC
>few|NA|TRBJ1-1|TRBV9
CASSVGDGFLNTEAFF
TGTGCCAGCAGCGTAGGGGACGGTTTTTTGAACACTGAAGCTTTCTTT
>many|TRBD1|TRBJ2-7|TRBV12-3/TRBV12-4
CASSSDRGSSYEQYF
TGTGCCAGCAGTTCCGACAGGGGGTCCTCCTACGAGCAGTACTTC
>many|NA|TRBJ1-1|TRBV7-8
CASSLPSDLEAFF
TGTGCCAGCAGCCTCCCGTCTGATCTTGAAGCTTTCTTT
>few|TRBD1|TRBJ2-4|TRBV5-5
CASSLEGAVSVAKNIQYF
TGTGCCAGCAGCTTAGAGGGGGCAGTTTCGGTCGCCAAAAACATTCAGTACTTC
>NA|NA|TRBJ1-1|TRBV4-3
CASSQGGGRWTEAFF
TGCGCCAGCAGCCAAGGAGGTGGCCGGTGGACTGAAGCTTTCTTT
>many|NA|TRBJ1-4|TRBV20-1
CSARPGLPEKLFF
TGCAGTGCTCGGCCGGGACTGCCTGAAAAACTGTTTTTT
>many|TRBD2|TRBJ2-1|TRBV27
CASRGLGLAGGGEQFF
TGTGCCAGCAGGGGGCTCGGACTAGCGGGAGGAGGTGAGCAGTTCTTC
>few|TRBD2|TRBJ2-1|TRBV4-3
CASSLFEKAGVGNEQFF
TGCGCCAGCAGCCTCTTCGAAAAGGCGGGAGTAGGAAATGAGCAGTTCTTC
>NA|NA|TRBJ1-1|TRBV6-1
CASSRLDREAFF
TGTGCCAGCAGTAGGCTCGACAGGGAAGCTTTCTTT
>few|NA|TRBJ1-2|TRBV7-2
CASSQGTEYYGYTF
TGTGCCAGCAGCCAAGGCACGGAGTACTATGGCTACACCTTC
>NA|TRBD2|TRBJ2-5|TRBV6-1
CASSEAGRGGEKETQYF
TGTGCCAGCAGTGAAGCGGGACGGGGGGGTGAAAAAGAGACCCAGTACTTC
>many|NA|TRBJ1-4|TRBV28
CASSLAGEEKLFF
TGTGCCAGCAGTTTGGCGGGGGAGGAAAAACTGTTTTTT
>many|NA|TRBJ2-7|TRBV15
CATSEALFGEQYF
TGTGCCACCAGCGAAGCACTTTTCGGAGAGCAGTACTTC
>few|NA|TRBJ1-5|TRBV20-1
CSARDSGGQPQHF
TGCAGTGCTAGAGATTCCGGGGGTCAGCCCCAGCATTTT
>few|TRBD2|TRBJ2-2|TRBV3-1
CASSPWTSGNTGELFF
TGTGCCAGCAGCCCTTGGACTAGCGGAAACACCGGGGAGCTGTTTTTT
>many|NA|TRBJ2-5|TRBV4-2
CASSQVQSFQETQYF
TGTGCCAGCAGCCAAGTGCAGAGTTTCCAAGAGACCCAGTACTTC
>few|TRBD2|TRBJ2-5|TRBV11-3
CASSLGLAQETQYF
TGTGCCAGCAGCTTGGGACTAGCCCAAGAGACCCAGTACTTC
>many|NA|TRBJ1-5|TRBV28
CASRSISGLYSNQPQHF
TGTGCCAGCAGGTCAATCTCAGGGCTTTACAGCAATCAGCCCCAGCATTTT
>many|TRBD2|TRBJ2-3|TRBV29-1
CSVASGGFTDTQYF
TGCAGCGTTGCCTCGGGGGGATTCACAGATACGCAGTATTTT
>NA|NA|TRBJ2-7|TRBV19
CASSSPGHMPEYF
TGTGCCAGTAGTTCACCGGGACATATGCCCGAGTACTTC
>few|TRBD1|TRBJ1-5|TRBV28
CASSFDRGTNQPQHF
TGTGCCAGCAGTTTTGACAGGGGGACCAATCAGCCCCAGCATTTT
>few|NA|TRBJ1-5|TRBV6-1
CASSEVIRAGGPQHF
TGTGCCAGCAGTGAAGTTATAAGGGCAGGTGGGCCCCAGCATTTT